The entry below describes one T cell receptor (beta chain). No cognate antigen has been identified for it. Base qualities were left out, and no much larger clone turns up one base away. These data are taken from a study of response to subunit inactivated influenza vaccine (dated by TCRdb to the late 2010s). For the study in its entirety: Deep quantitative profiling of the T cell receptor repertoire was used in the study to follow responses to a trivalent subunit inactivated influenza vaccine.

The CDR3, from cysteine to phenylalanine, totals 14 residues. Only the CDR3 DNA is retained, 42 bases long and in frame from the first base. V is clipped by 0 bases and J by 3 bases, and the sequence between their germline boundaries is 7 bases long. According to the germline V gene, CDR1 reads LGHNA and CDR2 reads YSLEER. Taken with the paper, the label for time point translates to: 45 days after influenza vaccine administration. Overall study outcomes, separate from this receptor: The authors suggested that each seasonal influenza vaccination may recruit only a limited number of new T cells.

Libraries were built with RT-PCR. For sequencing, an Illumina HiSeq 2500 was employed. Starting from the raw public reads, TCRdb applied fastp trimming at Q25, assembled clones with MiXCR and retained in-frame beta chains. Entries that share a CDR3 protein sequence are merged under the most common genes and DNA. In this sample the table shows about 480,000 distinct CDR3 sequences, 11% of which occur a single time. Of the sample, approximately 12% falls within the top ten clones. The chain couples TRBV4-3 to TRBJ2-3; the D segment cannot be called with confidence. The starting material was PBMCs from blood, obtained 35 to 45 days after vaccination. The clonotype comes from a man aged 45-65 years who received an inactivated influenza vaccine. Donor details come from another sample of the same person, matched by shared clones. The CDR3 protein is CASSQEGTTDTQYF. The sequenced DNA is TGCGCCAGCAGCCAAGAGGGCACTACAGATACGCAGTATTTT.